The present entry profiles one TCR beta chain with its context. Its target antigen remains unknown. Per-nucleotide qualities are absent, and no much larger clonotype sits a single base away. These data are taken from a study of T cells in Graves' hyperthyroidism and ophthalmopathy (dated by TCRdb to between 2018 and 2021). A note on the overall study: Peripheral blood was collected at initial diagnosis, before any treatment. To identify TCR V-J signatures that set the groups apart, the researchers used a discovery cohort of 100 patients, made up of some 41 with Graves' ophthalmopathy and some 56 with stable Graves' hyperthyroidism. Whether ophthalmopathy could be predicted prospectively was tested in an independent validation cohort made up of fewer than 20 hyperthyroidism patients plus 17 patients who later progressed to ophthalmopathy. The approximately 90 discovery patients were randomly split 7:3 into training and test sets. In addition, the study compared T-cell repertoires in thyroid tissue and in blood from roughly six Graves' hyperthyroidism patients. Following sampling, methimazole starting at 30 mg daily was given to hyperthyroidism patients, and high-dose intravenous methylprednisolone was given to ophthalmopathy patients. The paper describes TCR Vbeta CDR3 sequencing of about 140 peripheral blood samples, made up of 40 to 45 ophthalmopathy patients, around 78 hyperthyroidism patients and some 17 progressor patients.

The CDR1 and CDR2 encoded by the germline V gene (reference sequence) are DFQATT and SNEGSKA. V was cut back by 5 bases and J by 11 bases, leaving a gap of 16 bases between them. The CDR3 holds 11 amino acids from the cysteine to the phenylalanine. CDR3 DNA only is kept here, 33 bases in frame from base 1. General conclusions and limits of the study: Sample size was not statistically predetermined, and blinding of investigators to group allocation was not performed. A 13 V-J signature model separated ophthalmopathy from stable hyperthyroidism, with approximately 87% sensitivity and about 81% specificity in cross-validation and 80%/75% in testing. In validation, progression to ophthalmopathy was predicted by the model with around 70% sensitivity and under 85% specificity, a median of roughly 6 months before onset. Blood samples also contained most of the expanded thyroid clonotypes (frequency above 0.001), which suggests that blood repertoires may reflect thyroid immune responses.

The TCR beta CDR3 regions were amplified from RNA transcripts. The TCR CDR3 was subjected to a first round of RT-PCR using the HTBI primer set and the Qiagen OneStep RT-PCR kit. Libraries were constructed in a second round of multiplex PCR, after which size selection and purification were performed. Sequencing of the libraries was done on an Illumina HiSeq2000 using paired-end 100 bp reads. The paper's processing steps were these. SOAPnuke was used to process the raw data, with reads discarded if the reads contained adapters or uncalled bases, had a mean Phred below 15, or lacked an exact constant-primer or identifier match. COPE v1.2.5 was used to merge high-quality paired reads, and clonotypes were defined as unique nucleotide sequences. MiTCR v1.1 was used to align the clonotypes against IMGT TRBV, TRBD and TRBJ reference segments. Analysis was restricted to V-J combinations with a frequency above 0.0001, which covered about 99% of repertoires. A TCS score was defined as the ratio between F50 (clonal expansion) and ExV (chaos), using BLOSUM62-based TCRdist between CDR3 peptides within each V-J. Welch's t-statistics and random forest reduced around 550 V-J features to under 15, which were used in a naive Bayes classifier (R e1071). The similarity between thyroid and blood repertoires was quantified using the Morisita-Horn index. TCRdb trimmed the raw reads at Q25, called clones with MiXCR and kept productive beta chains. Every distinct CDR3 protein forms one entry, paired with its most common genes and DNA. TCRdb's processing, not the study's, gives the V and J calls here. This sample is represented by roughly 57,000 distinct CDR3 sequences; approximately 53% of them were singletons. The ten largest clones capture 3% to 4% of the sample.

Moderately to severely active disease, a Clinical Activity Score of at least 3, a NOSPECS grade of at least 4, and a duration under 3 months were present in ophthalmopathy patients. Exclusion was applied to patients with uncontrolled infections, other autoimmune diseases, pregnancy or lactation. Diagnoses were established on the basis of clinical symptoms, serum thyroxine and TRAb, thyroid ultrasound, and orbital computed tomography. Ficoll-Paque density gradient centrifugation was used to isolate PBMCs from 9.5 to 10 ml of fresh peripheral blood. Total RNA was extracted with Trizol reagent, and quality was checked on an Agilent 2100 Bioanalyzer.

The V and J genes are TRBV20-1 and TRBJ2-7; no confident D gene assignment can be made. This receptor was taken from a woman aged 60-75 years with Graves' ophthalmopathy. The specimen sequenced was blood. The bases are TGCAGTGCTGCCCGAGGTAGTTATAAGTACTTC. Translated, this is CSAARGSYKYF.